Presented here are 15 T cell receptor beta chains from one specimen sequenced in a study of T cells in Graves' hyperthyroidism and ophthalmopathy. The investigators amplified TCR beta CDR3 regions from RNA transcripts. The primer set for the first-round RT-PCR of the TCR CDR3 was HTBI. MiXCR, applied by TCRdb to the multiplex PCR reads, yields one record per CDR3 protein. The sample includes fewer than 650,000 distinct CDR3 sequences, about 15% of them seen just once. Material for sequencing was blood. The receptors derive from a woman between 40 and 55 years old with Graves' ophthalmopathy.

This clonotype has just a few counts. The CDR3 DNA reads TGTGCCAGCAGCCATCAATACTCCTACGAGCAGTACTTC. Amino acid sequence: CASSHQYSYEQYF. The V and J genes are TRBV11-1 and TRBJ2-7; D ambiguous. The germline V and J ends were trimmed by 5 bases and 0 bases, with 8 bases remaining between them. Germline V lookup: CDR1 SGHAT, CDR2 FQDESV (reference sequence). This CDR3 contains 13 residues.

This clonotype was seen many times. V and J are TRBV2 and TRBJ2-7; the D is unclear. From germline, CDR1 is SNHLY and CDR2 FYNNEI. The V gene lost 6 bases and the J gene lost 6 bases, with 18 bases spanning the gap. The CDR3 is 14 amino acids. CDR3 coding DNA: TGTGCCAGCAGAGCCGAACAAGGGTCCGGCGAGCAGTACTTC. Translating gives CASRAEQGSGEQYF. The full variable domain, rest sourced from reference TRBV2 and TRBJ2-7, is EPEVTQTPSHQVTQMGQEVILRCVPISNHLYFYWYRQILGQKVEFLVSFYNNEISEKSEIFDDQFSVERPDGSNFTLKIRSTKLEDSAMYFCASRAEQGSGEQYFGPGTRLTVT.

This clonotype was seen a few times. V is TRBV30 and J is TRBJ2-1; tentative D call: TRBD1 (6 bases). V was clipped by 5 bases and J by 2 bases, with 16 bases between them. The CDR3 loop spans 15 amino acids. Germline CDR1 reads GTSNPN; CDR2 reads SVGIG (reference sequence). CDR3 DNA sequence: TGTGCCTGGGCTCGAGACGGGACACCCTACAATGAGCAGTTCTTC. Translation gives CAWARDGTPYNEQFF.

There are many counts of this clonotype. The V and J genes are TRBV7-3 and TRBJ2-2, with TRBD2 matching over 7 bases. CDR1 is SGHTA and CDR2 is FQGTGA in the germline V gene. V shed 5 bases, J shed 6 bases, and the junction held 3 bases outside the gene matches. The CDR3 is 13 amino acids. The CDR3 DNA follows: TGTGCCAGCAGCCGACTAGCATCCGGGGAGCTGTTTTTT. It specifies CASSRLASGELFF.

The sample holds many counts of this clonotype. The V gene is TRBV12-3 or TRBV12-4, the J gene TRBJ2-5; TRBD2 matches at 10 bases. This CDR3 contains 15 residues. The V segment lost 3 bases and the J segment 4 bases; nucleotides outside the gene matches: 5. CDR3 protein: CASSFTSGTRETQYF. CDR3 coding DNA: TGTGCCAGCAGTTTTACTAGCGGGACCAGAGAGACCCAGTACTTC.

This clonotype was seen repeatedly, ten times or more. V usage is TRBV12-3 or TRBV12-4 and J usage is TRBJ2-1; D could derive from TRBD1 or TRBD2 (6 bases each). This CDR3 contains 16 residues. V lost 1 base to trimming and J lost 3 bases, with 13 bases between them. In DNA form, the CDR3 reads TGTGCCAGCAGTTTAGATACAGGGAGGCTCTACAATGAGCAGTTCTTC. Its translation: CASSLDTGRLYNEQFF.

The table lists this clonotype with a few counts. The rearrangement uses TRBV28 and TRBJ1-2; D gene unclear. There are 14 residues in the CDR3. Trimming removed 5 bases at V and 0 bases at J, with 10 bases between. Germline V lookup: CDR1 MDHEN, CDR2 SYDVKM. CDR3 in amino acids: CASSPILSNYGYTF. The CDR3 nucleotides read TGTGCCAGCAGTCCCATACTTTCTAACTATGGCTACACCTTC.

The V and J genes are TRBV3-1 and TRBJ2-2, with 9 bases that match TRBD1. V shed 4 bases, J shed 4 bases, and the junction held 7 bases outside the gene matches. The CDR3 has 16 amino acids. Germline CDR1 LGHDT, CDR2 YNNKEL (reference sequence). The CDR3 nucleotides read TGTGCCAGCAGCCCCCCGGGACAGGGTTCCACCGGGGAGCTGTTTTTT. Its translation: CASSPPGQGSTGELFF.

This clonotype was detected ten times or more. This chain connects TRBV20-1 to TRBJ2-4, with D perhaps matching TRBD1 or TRBD2 (6 bases each). CDR1 DFQATT and CDR2 SNEGSKA come from the germline V gene (reference sequence). CDR3 length equals 17 residues. The V gene lost 5 bases and the J gene lost 0 bases, with 20 bases spanning the gap. CDR3 nucleotide sequence: TGCAGTGCTGATGGGGGGCGCAGTACGATAGCCAAAAACATTCAGTACTTC. It is translated as CSADGGRSTIAKNIQYF.

This clonotype was seen ten or more times. For the CDR3, the DNA is TGTGCCAGCGGACAGGGCTCTGGAAACACCATATATTTT. This gives the protein CASGQGSGNTIYF. This rearrangement joins TRBV7-9 to TRBJ1-3; TRBD1 matches 8 bases. The CDR3 totals 13 residues. Per the germline V gene, CDR1 is SEHNR and CDR2 is FQNEAQ (reference sequence). V was pared by 8 bases and J by 0 bases, with 0 bases of the junction left unmatched.

Ten or more counts support this clonotype. The chain joins TRBV28 to TRBJ2-7, with 8 positions matching TRBD1. The CDR3 has 14 residues. V gave up 3 bases and J gave up 3 bases; unmatched junction bases: 4. Germline loops: CDR1 MDHEN, CDR2 SYDVKM. The CDR3 loop is CASSFTRGHYEQYF. CDR3 nucleotides: TGTGCCAGCAGTTTTACCAGGGGGCACTACGAGCAGTACTTC.

The sample holds many counts of this clonotype. The V call is TRBV6-1, the J call TRBJ2-5, with D tentatively TRBD1 or TRBD2 (5 bases each). The CDR3 is 16 residues long. The V end lost 6 bases, the J end lost 1 base, and 18 bases lay between the germline ends. Looked up from germline, CDR1 is MNHNS and CDR2 is SASEGT. Here the CDR3 DNA reads TGTGCCAGCAGCACGGGGACCCCTTTTATCCAAGAGACCCAGTACTTC. Residues: CASSTGTPFIQETQYF.

There are a few counts of this clonotype. The CDR3 sequence: CASSRTDRESHEQYF. CDR3 nucleotide sequence: TGTGCCAGCAGCCGCACGGACAGGGAGAGCCACGAGCAGTACTTC. This chain links TRBV6-1 with TRBJ2-7, with TRBD1 matching over 8 bases. V lost 6 bases, J lost 5 bases, and 12 bases stayed unmatched. Germline loops: CDR1 MNHNS, CDR2 SASEGT. The CDR3 totals 15 residues.

This clonotype occurred a few times. The chain recombines TRBV7-2 with TRBJ1-2, with TRBD1 matching over 12 bases. CDR3 length: 15 amino acids. Trimming took 2 bases from V and 8 from J; bases not matched to a gene: 6. CDR1 and CDR2 from the germline V gene are SGHTA and FQGNSA. The CDR3 protein is CASSLMGQGARGYTF. The CDR3 DNA reads as TGTGCCAGCAGCTTAATGGGACAGGGGGCGCGGGGCTACACCTTC.

This clonotype appeared many times. The chain combines TRBV11-2 with TRBJ2-2; 9 nucleotides agree with TRBD2. The trim removed 3 bases at V and 4 bases at J, leaving 6 bases unmatched. The germline CDR1 and CDR2 sequences are SGHAT and FQNNGV. This CDR3 spans 16 amino acids. The CDR3 DNA reads as TGTGCCAGCAGCTTTGGACTAGCGCAAGGCACCGGGGAGCTGTTTTTT. This translates into CASSFGLAQGTGELFF.